This section outlines one T cell receptor beta chain sequence together with its context. Its antigen is not known. The germline CDR1 and CDR2 sequences are KGHSH and LQKENI. Trimming removed 4 bases from V and 1 base from J, with 7 bases in between. The CDR3 runs to 14 residues. TCRdb keeps only in-frame clones here, not all; method: immunoSEQ multiplex PCR. The table has about 3,200 clones, around 24% seen once. This sample was included in a study of T cells in localized non-small cell lung cancer. General study findings and limits: The appearance of a median roughly 53 of the top 100 tumor clones was seen in adjacent lung. Owing to sequencing of a solitary tumor region, heterogeneity cannot be discounted. Peak T cell clonality was found in uninvolved adjacent lung, exceeding tumor.

The receptor comes from a man aged 40 to 75 with stage I lung adenocarcinoma. The material sequenced was lung tumor tissue, taken before any cancer treatment. The chain has TRBV18 and TRBJ2-2; no reliable D call. DNA for the CDR3: TGTGCCAGCTCACACGACCAGAACACCGGGGAGCTGTTTTTT. Residues: CASSHDQNTGELFF.